Listed below are T cell receptor beta chains from one sample, sequenced in a study of T cells in Graves' hyperthyroidism and ophthalmopathy. In TCRdb, the multiplex PCR reads were re-called with MiXCR into one record per CDR3 protein. The data contain around 700,000 distinct CDR3 sequences, about 19% of them singletons. Sequencing was performed on blood. These receptors were obtained from a woman in her forties or fifties with Graves' hyperthyroidism that later progressed to Graves' ophthalmopathy. Both conserved end residues are trimmed from each CDR3. Expanded clones get a size class; other rows say once, few or many, or leave the size out.

length	V	J	size	CDR3
10	TRBV15	TRBJ1-3	-	ATSDLGNTIY
13	TRBV5-4	TRBJ1-2	few	ASSLSQGIGSGYT
12	TRBV5-6	TRBJ1-5	few	ASSLALGATPQH
15	TRBV12-3/TRBV12-4	TRBJ1-6	few	ASRKQGGGSYNSPLH
10	TRBV15	TRBJ2-7	few	ATSWILGEQY
10	TRBV30	TRBJ1-5	few	AWNIEFQPQH
12	TRBV7-9	TRBJ1-5	many	ASSTGQVGQPQH
16	TRBV24-1	TRBJ1-5	-	ATSESRQGRWLDQPQH
13	TRBV12-3/TRBV12-4	TRBJ1-1	few	ASSRGRDTNTEAF
12	TRBV3-1	TRBJ1-4	many	ASSQGQSNEKLF
12	TRBV7-2	TRBJ1-1	few	ASNGQGVRTEAF
11	TRBV4-1	TRBJ2-7	-	ASSQVRSDEQY
15	TRBV6-2/TRBV6-3	TRBJ1-5	many	ASSYWTGIGSNQPQH
13	TRBV19	TRBJ2-7	-	ASSIDPGSTYEQY
12	TRBV2	TRBJ2-2	-	ASMGTVNTGGLF
13	TRBV20-1	TRBJ1-4	many	SAKAYGTDAEKLF
12	TRBV30	TRBJ1-6	many	AWTRTGGRSPLH
16	TRBV5-1	TRBJ1-4	-	ASRHGTGIRLGNEKLF
15	TRBV7-2	TRBJ2-3	many	ASSAAGTGSSTDTQY
13	TRBV20-1	TRBJ1-5	-	SARTGGSSNQPQH
10	TRBV6-1	TRBJ1-4	few	ASSNDREKLF
13	TRBV7-2	TRBJ2-5	many	ASSLDGSRVETQY
13	TRBV5-5	TRBJ2-2	many	ASSLYATDTGELF
15	TRBV7-9	TRBJ2-1	few	ASSLARSGGVYNEQF
16	TRBV7-8	TRBJ1-2	-	ASSLEASGLGANYGYT
9	TRBV3-1	TRBJ2-1	many	ASSQAEKQF
16	TRBV7-2	TRBJ2-1	many	ASSSRVTTSGGYNEQF
12	TRBV6-1	TRBJ1-2	-	ASSELVVNYGYT
11	TRBV5-6	TRBJ1-1	-	ASSLEALGKAF
11	TRBV20-1	TRBJ1-6	-	SAAGQYNSLLH
13	TRBV7-9	TRBJ2-1	many	ASSPDRGANYEQF
13	TRBV2	TRBJ1-2	many	ASTPGPQWDYGYT
14	TRBV20-1	TRBJ2-2	-	SARDLHGAGTGELF
15	TRBV19	TRBJ2-6	-	ASSGQGRNSGANVLT
15	TRBV19	TRBJ2-2	-	ASKGKTGQGDTGELF
12	TRBV3-1	TRBJ2-3	many	ASSQVQVTDTQY
13	TRBV7-8	TRBJ1-4	-	ASSLATSSNEKLF